This passage covers 13 T cell receptor beta chains from one sample sequenced in a study of T-cell memory formation after mild COVID-19. TCRdb reanalysed the 5' RACE reads using MiXCR and keeps one entry per CDR3 protein. The sample has about 120,000 distinct CDR3 sequences, 22% seen once. The material sequenced was PBMCs or a T cell subset sorted from them (not recorded which). These receptors all stem from a man younger than 30 who had mild COVID-19 (a few samples of this study predate the infection). Cell type and time point are not known.

The rearrangement joins TRBV14 to TRBJ1-2; D is possibly TRBD1 (6 bases). The CDR3 sequence is 15 residues long. V dropped 4 bases and J dropped 0 bases, with 12 bases sitting between them. Germline loops: CDR1 SGHDN, CDR2 FVKESK. CDR3 amino acids: CASSRTGGPNYGYTF. The CDR3 DNA reads as TGTGCCAGCAGCCGTACCGGGGGCCCTAACTATGGCTACACCTTC.

This clonotype was counted between two and nine times. The genes are TRBV9 and TRBJ2-7; D remains unclear. The CDR3 has 14 amino acids. Between the trimmed V and J ends, which lost 0 bases and 0 bases, there was a span of 7 bases. Germline V gene data show CDR1 as SGDLS and CDR2 as YYNGEE. The CDR3 DNA is TGTGCCAGCAGCGTAGACCCGGACTCCTACGAGCAGTACGTC. Translation: CASSVDPDSYEQYV.

This rearrangement joins TRBV7-6 to TRBJ2-7; 10 nucleotides line up with TRBD1. The V and J ends lost 1 base and 0 bases, in that order; junction bases with no gene match: 9. The CDR3 runs 18 residues. CDR1 and CDR2 from the germline V gene are SGHVS and FNYEAQ. The CDR3 sequence: CASSLEVGGTGVSYEQYF. CDR3 in DNA: TGTGCCAGCAGCTTAGAAGTGGGAGGGACAGGGGTCTCCTACGAGCAGTACTTC.

This clonotype has only a few counts. The chain employs TRBV12-3 or TRBV12-4 and TRBJ2-7; 9 bases agree with TRBD2. The V and J ends lost 1 base and 7 bases, in that order; junction bases with no gene match: 8. The CDR3 is 15 amino acids. The CDR3 DNA reads TGTGCCAGCAGTTTAGTGGTGCTAGCGGGGAAGGAGCAGTACTTC. Protein product: CASSLVVLAGKEQYF.

The rearrangement links TRBV14 to TRBJ1-2, with D tentatively TRBD1 (5 bases). V was cut by 10 bases and J by 2 bases, with 14 bases left in between. The germline gives CDR1 SGHDN, CDR2 FVKESK. CDR3 length: 13 residues. CDR3 nucleotides: TGTGCCACCGATTTGACAGAGAACTATGGCTACACCTTC. Translating it yields CATDLTENYGYTF.

The rearrangement links TRBV3-1 to TRBJ1-2; D is unresolved. The CDR3 runs to 14 residues. Germline V gene data show CDR1 as LGHDT and CDR2 as YNNKEL (reference sequence). Trimming pared 1 base from V and 0 bases from J, leaving 6 bases between. CDR3 protein: CASSQAGTNYGYTF. The DNA for the CDR3 is TGTGCCAGCAGCCAAGCCGGAACTAACTATGGCTACACCTTC.

The chain recombines TRBV9 with TRBJ2-5; TRBD2 matches at 9 bases. The ends lost 5 bases at V and 5 bases at J; junction bases unmatched: 7. This CDR3 is 14 amino acids long. CDR1 and CDR2 from the germline V gene are SGDLS and YYNGEE. CDR3: CASSFAGGQETQYF. The CDR3 DNA follows: TGTGCCAGCAGTTTCGCGGGGGGGCAGGAGACCCAGTACTTC.

This clonotype was detected a few times. The chain employs TRBV28 and TRBJ2-7; D is undetermined. The germline V gene has CDR1 MDHEN and CDR2 SYDVKM. The CDR3 runs 14 residues. Deletions cut 8 bases from V and 3 bases from J, with 17 bases between. The CDR3: CASHPPHIFYEQYV. CDR3 nucleotide sequence: TGTGCCAGCCATCCCCCTCATATTTTCTACGAGCAGTACGTC.

This clonotype was picked up a small number of times. The J gene is TRBJ1-1, the V gene TRBV6-5; possible D gene TRBD1, 5 bases. Trimming removed 2 bases from V and 1 base from J, with 11 bases in between. There are 15 residues in the CDR3. The germline gives CDR1 MNHEY, CDR2 SVGAGI. The CDR3 DNA is TGTGCCAGCAGTTACACTCACAGGAGGAACACTGAAGCTTTCTTT. This encodes CASSYTHRRNTEAFF.

There are a few counts of this clonotype. This chain connects TRBV27 to TRBJ1-5, with D possibly matching TRBD1 (5 bases). Trimming took 3 bases from V and 6 from J, leaving 15 bases between them. This CDR3 has 15 residues. The germline gives CDR1 MNHEY, CDR2 SMNVEV (reference sequence). This CDR3 reads CASSLYGAQSQPQHF. CDR3 nucleotide sequence: TGTGCCAGCAGTTTGTACGGGGCCCAAAGTCAGCCCCAGCATTTT.

This clonotype was observed a few times. The V call is TRBV12-3 or TRBV12-4, the J call TRBJ1-2; 9 bases match TRBD1. V shed 1 base, J shed 7 bases, and the junction held 4 bases outside the gene matches. CDR3 length equals 14 residues. CDR3 coding DNA: TGTGCCAGCAGTTTAGGGACAGGGGTTCGTGGCTACACCTTC. Translation gives CASSLGTGVRGYTF.

This chain connects TRBV12-3 or TRBV12-4 to TRBJ2-3; D possibly corresponds to TRBD1 (5 bases). This CDR3 comprises 15 residues. V shed 6 bases and J shed 3 bases, with 16 bases lying between them. This CDR3 reads CASRARGFGTDTQYF. As DNA, the CDR3 is TGTGCCAGCAGGGCAAGGGGTTTCGGGACAGATACGCAGTATTTT.

The chain combines TRBV20-1 with TRBJ2-3; 9 positions agree with TRBD1. Germline V gene sequence: CDR1 DFQATT, CDR2 SNEGSKA (reference sequence). The CDR3 spans 14 residues. V dropped 8 bases and J dropped 5; count of bases not matched to a gene: 11. This CDR3 reads CSQKPDRGRDTQYF. Written as DNA, the CDR3 is TGCAGTCAAAAACCGGACAGGGGTAGAGATACGCAGTATTTT.